The 3 T cell receptor beta chains below all came from one sample that was sequenced in a study of identical twins. TCRdb reprocessed the 5' RACE reads with MiXCR, giving one entry per CDR3 protein. Of around 510,000 distinct CDR3 sequences listed, roughly 13% were seen once; the top ten hold 0.95% to 1%. The sample also formed part of further work on yellow fever vaccine responses in identical twins.

Sequenced: CD4+ T cells sorted from blood. Every receptor here comes from a woman between 18 and 29 years old in good health.

This clonotype was observed a few times. The chain combines TRBV5-1 with TRBJ2-1; 10 nucleotides match TRBD2. This CDR3 spans 17 amino acids. V shed 0 bases, J shed 4 bases, and the junction held 7 bases outside the gene matches. Germline CDR1 reads SGHRS; CDR2 reads YFSETQ. The CDR3 nucleotides are TGCGCCAGCAGCTTGGGAGGGACTAGCGCGATATACAATGAGCAGTTCTTC. Translation gives CASSLGGTSAIYNEQFF. Based on the CDR3 plus reference TRBV5-1 and TRBJ2-1, the full variable domain is KAGVTQTPRYLIKTRGQQVTLSCSPISGHRSVSWYQQTPGQGLQFLFEYFSETQRNKGNFPGRFSGRQFSNSRSEMNVSTLELGDSALYLCASSLGGTSAIYNEQFFGPGTRLTVL.

This clonotype was observed many times. The rearrangement joins TRBV5-1 to TRBJ1-1; D remains ambiguous. The length of the CDR3 is 11 residues. Per the germline V gene, CDR1 is SGHRS and CDR2 is YFSETQ. V was clipped by 5 bases and J by 3 bases, with 5 bases between them. CDR3 protein: CASRGYTEAFF. The CDR3 nucleotides read TGCGCCAGCAGAGGGTACACTGAAGCTTTCTTT.

In this sample, this clonotype turned up many times. This chain links TRBV6-2 or TRBV6-3 with TRBJ2-1, with 14 bases lining up with TRBD2. J gave up 4 bases and V 6 bases, and 5 bases lay outside the gene matches. Germline CDR1 and CDR2: MNHEY and SVGEGT. The CDR3 consists of 16 residues. The CDR3 sequence: CASSGLAGGGYNEQFF. CDR3 DNA: TGTGCCAGCAGCGGACTAGCGGGAGGAGGGTACAATGAGCAGTTCTTC.